This entry concerns a single T cell receptor beta chain. Its cognate antigen has yet to be identified. Per-nucleotide qualities are absent, and no much larger clonotype sits a single base away. TCRbeta CDR3 regions were amplified from genomic DNA by means of the immunoSEQ Assay, a bias-controlled multiplex PCR. The original pipeline was this. Nucleated cell counts per sample were estimated from amplification of reference gene primers within the assay. Sequence reads were collapsed and filtered to measure the absolute abundance of every unique TCRbeta CDR3 rearrangement. For each sample, productive Simpson clonality was calculated as the square root of Simpson's diversity index across productive rearrangements. The immuneACCESS repertoire file appears here via TCRdb, limited to in-frame rearrangements. These files lack a portion of the clones; in checked studies, under half of the deficit traces to unresolved V genes, and the cause of the others is not known. The DNA gave D and trimming, while V, J and clone size come from that table. For this sample there are 80,000 to 100,000 clones; just over 85% appear just once. The ten top clones hold approximately 12% of the sample.

The collaborating institutions used their own protocols to collect whole blood in K2EDTA tubes. For TCRbeta analysis, collaborator samples were shipped as frozen whole blood, as isolated PBMCs, or as DNA extracted from either sample type. The sample belongs to a study of blood T cell repertoires in COVID-19 (dated by TCRdb to the early 2020s). For context, the study as a whole: The collaborator samples originated in the United States, Italy and Spain and spanned the acute and convalescent phases of COVID-19. Subjects who had been exposed to COVID-19, were actively infected with it, or had recovered from it provided the deeply sampled blood TCRbeta repertoires that made up the dataset. HLA class I and class II types, where available, came from metadata supplied by the sample provider rather than from assay-based typing. The repertoires were released in a freely available public database intended as a resource for research on the immune response to SARS-CoV-2. The samples were drawn from two sources: the first 160 participants of the ongoing ImmuneRACE study, and over 1,000 subjects contributed by 6 global collaborators. Nearly every sample came with metadata listing a de-identified subject ID, COVID-19 status, age in years and sex. The material from the prospective study consisted of cDNA or gDNA derived from T cells, B-cell-depleted T cells, or PBMCs. Study-wide findings and limitations: The quantity of clinical and demographic metadata differed by source and by participant and was supplied without curation.

The receptor comes from a woman aged 55-69 years in a cohort sampled during active or convalescent COVID-19. Sequenced input: peripheral blood.

The DNA reads TGTGCCAGCAGCACGCTAGCGGGAGGATACACCGGGGAGCTGTTTTTT. Its translation reads: CASSTLAGGYTGELFF. Recombination connected TRBV5-6 to TRBJ2-2; the junction holds 11 bases that match TRBD2. From cysteine to phenylalanine, the CDR3 is 16 amino acids long. Only the CDR3 region is kept as DNA, spanning 48 bases read in frame from base 1. CDR1 SGHDT and CDR2 YYEEEE were looked up in the germline V gene. V has 4 bases trimmed and J has 3 bases trimmed; junction bases matching no gene number 5. With the portions outside the CDR3 filled from the reference TRBV5-6 and TRBJ2-2 genes, the complete variable region becomes DAGVTQSPTHLIKTRGQQVTLRCSPKSGHDTVSWYQQALGQGPQFIFQYYEEEERQRGNFPDRFSGHQFPNYSSELNVNALLLGDSALYLCASSTLAGGYTGELFFGEGSRLTVL.